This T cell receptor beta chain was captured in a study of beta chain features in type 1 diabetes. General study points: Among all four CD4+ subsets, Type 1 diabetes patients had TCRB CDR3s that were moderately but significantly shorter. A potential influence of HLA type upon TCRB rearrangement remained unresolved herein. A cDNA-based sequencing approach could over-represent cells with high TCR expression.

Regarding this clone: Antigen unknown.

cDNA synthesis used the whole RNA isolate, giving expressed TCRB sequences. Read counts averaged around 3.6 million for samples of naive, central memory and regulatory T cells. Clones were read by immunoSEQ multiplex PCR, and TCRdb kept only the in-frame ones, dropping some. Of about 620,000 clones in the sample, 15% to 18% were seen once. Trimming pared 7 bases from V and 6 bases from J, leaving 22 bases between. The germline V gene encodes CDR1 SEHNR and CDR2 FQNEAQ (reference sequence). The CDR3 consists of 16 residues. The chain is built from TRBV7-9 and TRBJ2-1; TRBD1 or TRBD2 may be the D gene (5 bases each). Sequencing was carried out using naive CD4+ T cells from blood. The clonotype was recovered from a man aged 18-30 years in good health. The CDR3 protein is CASTRIRGRGSNEQFF. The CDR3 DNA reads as TGTGCCAGCACCCGAATACGGGGTAGGGGATCCAATGAGCAGTTCTTC.